Each of the 27 T cell receptor beta chains below was sequenced from the same sample in a study of blood T cells in healthy people across ages. Next came a second PCR, run for about 7 to 12 cycles, which used a sample-barcoded 5' primer along with a J-beta primer mix. TCRdb ran MiXCR on the 5' RACE reads and lists one entry per CDR3 protein. The sample holds roughly 1,100,000 distinct CDR3 sequences, roughly 24% seen once. These data were likewise used in another study, on T cells of mothers and their children.

The sequencing input was blood. The receptors stem from a girl aged 2 to 9 in good health.

J is TRBJ2-5 and V is TRBV29-1, with TRBD1 matching over 10 bases. This CDR3 contains 13 residues. The V gene's germline CDR1 is SQVTM and CDR2 ANQGSEA. V dropped 7 bases and J dropped 11; count of bases not matched to a gene: 13. CDR3 region: CSATGQGFGEQYF. The CDR3 DNA reads TGCAGCGCCACGGGACAGGGGTTTGGGGAGCAGTACTTC.

This clonotype appeared many times. J is TRBJ2-7 and V is TRBV4-2; D unclear. The CDR3 is made up of 14 amino acids. V was clipped by 2 bases and J by 4 bases, with 12 bases between them. CDR1 is LGHNA and CDR2 is YNFKEQ in the germline V gene. In nucleotides, the CDR3 is TGTGCCAGCAGCCAAAATGACGGGCGATACGAGCAGTACTTC. Translating it yields CASSQNDGRYEQYF.

This clonotype was seen a few times. CDR3 residues: CASSQEGMYQQVYNEQFF. In DNA, the CDR3 is TGTGCCAGCAGCCAAGAGGGGATGTATCAGCAGGTATACAATGAGCAGTTCTTC. This chain links TRBV3-1 with TRBJ2-5; D unclear. Judging by the DNA end, TRBJ2-1 fits better; the J call may be wrong. This CDR3 has 18 amino acids. The germline gives CDR1 LGHDT, CDR2 YNNKEL (reference sequence).

This clonotype occurred a few times. CDR3 DNA sequence: TGTGCCAGCGGCCACCGGGACAGGTGGGAAGCTTTCTTT. It is translated as CASGHRDRWEAFF. The chain links TRBV28 to TRBJ1-1; 8 bases agree with TRBD1. The CDR3 contains 13 residues. The germline CDR1 and CDR2 sequences are MDHEN and SYDVKM. V lost 8 bases, J lost 8 bases, and 10 bases stayed unmatched.

This clonotype occurred many times. The chain has TRBV4-3 and TRBJ2-5; tentatively, D is TRBD2 (5 bases). CDR1 and CDR2 (germline): LGHNA, YSLEER. V was pared by 1 base and J by 5 bases, with 17 bases between. CDR3 length equals 16 residues. The chain's CDR3 is CASSQGVQASWETQYF. Here the CDR3 DNA reads TGCGCCAGCAGCCAAGGGGTGCAGGCTAGCTGGGAGACCCAGTACTTC.

This sequence joins TRBV20-1 and TRBJ2-5; TRBD2 aligns across 8 bases. Germline V gene data show CDR1 as DFQATT and CDR2 as SNEGSKA (reference sequence). There are 16 residues in the CDR3. Trimming cost V 7 bases and J 4 bases; bases outside gene matches: 17. CDR3 DNA sequence: TGCAGTGTAATTACCGATCGGGGGGGCCTCGGAGAGACCCAGTACTTC. Amino acids: CSVITDRGGLGETQYF.

To note about this clonotype: It is likely a read error, because the conserved phenylalanine at the end of the CDR3 is missing. The rearrangement joins TRBV9 to TRBJ1-2, with TRBD1 identical over 8 bases. Trimming removed 1 base from V and 4 bases from J; junction bases left unmatched: 3. Germline V gene sequence: CDR1 SGDLS, CDR2 YYNGEE. This CDR3 has 14 amino acids. The CDR3 region has the DNA TGTGCCAGCAGCGTAACGACAGGGGTCTATGGCTACACCCTC. Protein sequence: CASSVTTGVYGYTL.

This clonotype was seen a few times. The V call is TRBV29-1, the J call TRBJ2-7; D is possibly TRBD2 (6 bases). This CDR3 is built from 12 residues. CDR1 and CDR2 (germline): SQVTM, ANQGSEA. V lost 4 bases, J lost 3 bases, and 10 bases lay in between. The CDR3 DNA follows: TGCAGCGTTGTGGAGGGGATCTACGAGCAGTACTTC. Residues: CSVVEGIYEQYF.

The genes are TRBV7-2 and TRBJ2-6; D assignment may be TRBD1 or TRBD2 (6 bases each). Germline loops: CDR1 SGHTA, CDR2 FQGNSA. V lost 5 bases, J lost 2 bases, and 10 bases lay in between. The CDR3 consists of 15 residues. This CDR3 reads CASSPGGPGANVLTF. As DNA, the CDR3 is TGTGCCAGCAGCCCCGGGGGCCCTGGGGCCAACGTCCTGACTTTC.

This clonotype appeared a few times. This chain links TRBV5-1 with TRBJ2-7; D gene uncertain. The CDR3 is 13 amino acids. The V end was cut by 3 bases, the J end by 7 bases, with 14 bases between. CDR1 and CDR2 from the germline V gene are SGHRS and YFSETQ. For the CDR3, the DNA is TGCGCCAGCAGCTCCCAACTGGACGGGGAGCAGTACTTC. It is translated as CASSSQLDGEQYF.

This clonotype appeared a few times. The J gene is TRBJ2-3, the V gene TRBV7-2, with 11 bases aligning to TRBD2. V dropped 5 bases and J dropped 1; count of bases not matched to a gene: 5. In germline, CDR1 is SGHTA, CDR2 FQGNSA. The CDR3 covers 16 residues. CDR3 bases: TGTGCCAGCAGCACACGGACTAGCGGGCGCACAGATACGCAGTATTTT. This codes for CASSTRTSGRTDTQYF.

The gene calls are TRBV12-3 or TRBV12-4 and TRBJ2-1; D not certain. The V end was cut by 6 bases, the J end by 5 bases, with 17 bases between. This CDR3 has 15 amino acids. CDR3 DNA: TGTGCCAGCAGGGCTTTGACTTCAGTTGACAATGAGCAGTTCTTC. Encoded protein: CASRALTSVDNEQFF.

V and J are TRBV5-1 and TRBJ2-2; a weak D match, TRBD1 (5 bases). CDR3 length: 13 residues. V was clipped by 4 bases and J by 5 bases, with 9 bases between them. Germline V gene lookup returns CDR1 SGHRS and CDR2 YFSETQ. CDR3 DNA: TGCGCCAGCAGCGACGACAGAACCGGGGAGCTGTTTTTT. This encodes CASSDDRTGELFF.

This clonotype was seen ten or more times. CDR3 DNA: TGTGCCAGCCATACTGCGGGACAGTCCTACGAGCAGTACTTC. Its translation is CASHTAGQSYEQYF. This sequence joins TRBV28 and TRBJ2-7, with D possibly TRBD1 on 7 matching bases. Germline lookup yields CDR1 MDHEN and CDR2 SYDVKM. V was clipped by 8 bases and J by 1 base, with 15 bases between them. This CDR3 spans 14 amino acids.

The V call is TRBV25-1, the J call TRBJ2-1, with D uncertain. Germline assignment: CDR1 MGHDK and CDR2 SYGVNS. The CDR3 spans 17 residues. Trimming pared 2 bases from V and 4 bases from J, leaving 18 bases between. The CDR3 DNA reads as TGTGCCAGCAGTGAACTCCTGGCGGACGCTAGGTACAATGAGCAGTTCTTC. Its translation: CASSELLADARYNEQFF.

The chain links TRBV27 to TRBJ2-1; D gene uncertain. Germline CDR1 and CDR2: MNHEY and SMNVEV (reference sequence). V lost 4 bases and J 2 bases, leaving 15 bases between the germline ends. The CDR3 runs 16 residues. The CDR3 DNA reads as TGTGCCAGCAGTTCCCCTAATATGCGACCCTACAATGAGCAGTTCTTC. Translation: CASSSPNMRPYNEQFF.

The chain couples TRBV20-1 to TRBJ2-4; D not certain. Germline loops: CDR1 DFQATT, CDR2 SNEGSKA (reference sequence). V was cut by 6 bases and J by 1 base, with 7 bases left in between. This CDR3 contains 12 residues. As DNA, the CDR3 is TGCAGTGCAGGACCGGCCAAAAACATTCAGTACTTC. Its translation is CSAGPAKNIQYF.

The chain has TRBV4-2 and TRBJ2-3, with 10 nucleotides matching TRBD2. CDR1 is LGHNA, CDR2 YNFKEQ, per germline. The CDR3 has 15 amino acids. J lost 6 bases, V lost 6 bases, and 9 bases had no gene match. CDR3: CASSSSGSGDDTQYF. CDR3 nucleotide sequence: TGTGCCAGCAGTTCTAGCGGGAGCGGGGACGATACGCAGTATTTT.

A few counts support this clonotype. The chain joins TRBV29-1 to TRBJ2-5, with 7 bases aligning to TRBD1. V dropped 8 bases and J dropped 2; count of bases not matched to a gene: 8. CDR1 is SQVTM, CDR2 ANQGSEA, per germline. The CDR3 loop spans 13 amino acids. Here the CDR3 DNA reads TGCAGCTTGGAACCGGGACAGCAAGAGACCCAGTACTTC. As protein: CSLEPGQQETQYF.

As for this clonotype: The final CDR3 position lacks the conserved phenylalanine or tryptophan, pointing to a likely read error. J is TRBJ2-7 and V is TRBV5-1; either TRBD1 or TRBD2 may fit D (6 bases each). The germline CDR1 and CDR2 sequences are SGHRS and YFSETQ. The V and J ends lost 0 bases and 2 bases respectively, with 9 bases between them. This CDR3 spans 14 amino acids. CDR3 nucleotide sequence: TGCGCCAGCAGCTTGGGCGGGACACCCTACGAGCAGTACCTC. Protein sequence: CASSLGGTPYEQYL.

The V and J genes are TRBV4-1 and TRBJ2-2, with D possibly being TRBD1 or TRBD2 (6 bases each). The CDR3 sequence is 17 residues long. Trimming cost V 2 bases and J 3 bases, with 16 bases left between them. Germline V gives CDR1 MGHRA, CDR2 YSYEKL. The CDR3 here is CASSQPGRDIYTGELFF. CDR3 DNA: TGCGCCAGCAGCCAACCCGGGCGGGACATATACACCGGGGAGCTGTTTTTT.

V usage is TRBV12-3 or TRBV12-4 and J usage is TRBJ2-7; no firm D call. Trimming took off 6 bases at V and 6 bases at J, with 18 bases between the two ends. The CDR3 spans 14 residues. CDR3 residues: CASRKEDLTGEQYF. CDR3 sequence (DNA): TGTGCCAGCAGGAAAGAGGATCTTACGGGCGAGCAGTACTTC.

This clonotype has only a few counts. The chain couples TRBV2 to TRBJ1-2, with D unclear. Between the trimmed V and J ends, which lost 7 bases and 5 bases, there was a span of 14 bases. CDR3 size: 13 residues. Germline CDR1 is SNHLY and CDR2 is FYNNEI. CDR3 in DNA: TGTGCCAGCACGGCGTCAGCTTCATATGGCTACACCTTC. The encoded protein is CASTASASYGYTF.

This clonotype has a handful of counts. V usage is TRBV7-9 and J usage is TRBJ1-6; no clear D. The CDR3 totals 15 residues. From germline, CDR1 is SEHNR and CDR2 FQNEAQ (reference sequence). V gave up 0 bases and J gave up 7 bases, with 10 bases separating them. The CDR3 region is CASSLANDKNSPLHF. The CDR3 DNA reads as TGTGCCAGCAGCTTAGCTAACGACAAGAATTCACCCCTCCACTTT.

The J gene is TRBJ2-5, the V gene TRBV3-1; the D call may be TRBD1 or TRBD2 (5 bases each). CDR3 length: 18 amino acids. Germline-derived CDR1 and CDR2 are LGHDT and YNNKEL (reference sequence). With 1 base removed from V and 5 bases from J, the gap between germline ends came to 23 bases. As DNA, the CDR3 is TGTGCCAGCAGCCAAGCGACGTGGTGGGGGAGAGGGAAGGAGACCCAGTACTTC. Translated, it gives CASSQATWWGRGKETQYF.

The V call is TRBV12-3 or TRBV12-4, the J call TRBJ2-7; no clear D. The J call may be mistaken, given a closer DNA end match to TRBJ2-1. The length of the CDR3 is 9 residues. CDR3 in DNA: TGTGCGGTTAGTTCGGAGCAGTTCTTC. Encoded protein: CAVSSEQFF.

The chain recombines TRBV7-2 with TRBJ2-1; maybe TRBD2 (5 bases). Germline CDR1 is SGHTA and CDR2 is FQGNSA. The length of the CDR3 is 16 residues. Trimming took 1 base from V and 0 from J, leaving 10 bases between them. In nucleotides, the CDR3 is TGTGCCAGCAGCTTAGGCGGGTCACACTCCTACAATGAGCAGTTCTTC. It specifies CASSLGGSHSYNEQFF.